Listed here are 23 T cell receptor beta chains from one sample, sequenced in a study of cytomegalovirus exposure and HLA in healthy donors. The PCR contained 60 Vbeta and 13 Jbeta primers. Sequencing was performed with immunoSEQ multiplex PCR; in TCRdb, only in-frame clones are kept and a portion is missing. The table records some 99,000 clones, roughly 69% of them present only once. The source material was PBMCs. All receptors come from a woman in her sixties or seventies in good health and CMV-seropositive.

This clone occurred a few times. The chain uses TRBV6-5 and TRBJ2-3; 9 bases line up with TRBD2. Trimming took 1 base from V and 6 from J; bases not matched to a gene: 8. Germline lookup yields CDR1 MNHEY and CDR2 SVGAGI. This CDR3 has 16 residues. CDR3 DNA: TGTGCCAGCAGTTACTACGGGGCGGGGGGGCCGGATACGCAGTATTTT. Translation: CASSYYGAGGPDTQYF.

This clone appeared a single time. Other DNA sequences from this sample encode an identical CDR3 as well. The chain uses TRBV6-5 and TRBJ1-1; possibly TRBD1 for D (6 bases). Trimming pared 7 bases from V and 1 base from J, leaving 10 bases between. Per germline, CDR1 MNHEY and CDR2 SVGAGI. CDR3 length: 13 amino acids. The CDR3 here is CASTRTENTEAFF. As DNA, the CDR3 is TGTGCCAGCACCCGGACAGAGAACACTGAAGCTTTCTTT.

This chain's CDR3 is CASSLAGGTYEQYF. Written as DNA, the CDR3 is TGTGCCAGCAGCTTAGCCGGCGGCACCTACGAGCAGTACTTC. The chain is built from TRBV11-2 and TRBJ2-7; D call uncertain. The V gene lost 1 base and the J gene lost 2 bases, with 9 bases spanning the gap. The V gene's germline CDR1 is SGHAT and CDR2 FQNNGV. CDR3 length equals 14 residues.

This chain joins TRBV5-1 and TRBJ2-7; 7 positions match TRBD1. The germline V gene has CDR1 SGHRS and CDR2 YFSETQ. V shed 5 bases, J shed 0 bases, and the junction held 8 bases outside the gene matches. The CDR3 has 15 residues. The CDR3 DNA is TGCGCCAGCAGTTTAGACAGGGACAGCTCCTACGAGCAGTACTTC. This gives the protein CASSLDRDSSYEQYF.

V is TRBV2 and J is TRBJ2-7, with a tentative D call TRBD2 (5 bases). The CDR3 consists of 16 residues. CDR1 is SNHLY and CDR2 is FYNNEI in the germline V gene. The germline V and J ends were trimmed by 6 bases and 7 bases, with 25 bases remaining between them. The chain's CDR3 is CASSKILDATYVEQYF. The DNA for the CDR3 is TGTGCCAGCAGCAAAATACTAGATGCTACCTACGTAGAGCAGTACTTC.

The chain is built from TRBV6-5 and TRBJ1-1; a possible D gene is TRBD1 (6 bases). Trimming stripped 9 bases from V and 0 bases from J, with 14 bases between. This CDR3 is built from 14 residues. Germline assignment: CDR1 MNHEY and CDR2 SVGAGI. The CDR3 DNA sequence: TGTGCCAGTCTGGACAGCCTTCTGAACACTGAAGCTTTCTTT. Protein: CASLDSLLNTEAFF.

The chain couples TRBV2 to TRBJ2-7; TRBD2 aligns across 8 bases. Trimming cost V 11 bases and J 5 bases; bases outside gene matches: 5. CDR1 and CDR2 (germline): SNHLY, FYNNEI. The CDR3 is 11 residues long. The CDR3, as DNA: TGTGCCGGTAGCGGGGATAACGAGCAGTACTTC. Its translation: CAGSGDNEQYF.

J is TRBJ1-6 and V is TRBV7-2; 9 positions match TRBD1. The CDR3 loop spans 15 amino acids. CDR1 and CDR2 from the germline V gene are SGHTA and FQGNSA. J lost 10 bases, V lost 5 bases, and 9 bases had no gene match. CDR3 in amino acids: CASSPGTGTVSPLHF. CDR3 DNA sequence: TGTGCCAGCAGCCCCGGGACAGGGACGGTGTCACCCCTCCACTTT. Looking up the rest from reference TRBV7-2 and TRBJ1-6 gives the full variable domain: GAGVSQSPSNKVTEKGKDVELRCDPISGHTALYWYRQSLGQGLEFLIYFQGNSAPDKSGLPSDRFSAERTGGSVSTLTIQRTQQEDSAVYLCASSPGTGTVSPLHFGNGTRLTVT.

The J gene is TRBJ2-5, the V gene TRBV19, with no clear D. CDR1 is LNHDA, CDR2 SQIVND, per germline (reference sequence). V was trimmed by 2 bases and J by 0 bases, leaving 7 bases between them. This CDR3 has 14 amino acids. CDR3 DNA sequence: TGTGCCAGTAGTATATCAGCGTACCAAGAGACCCAGTACTTC. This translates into CASSISAYQETQYF.

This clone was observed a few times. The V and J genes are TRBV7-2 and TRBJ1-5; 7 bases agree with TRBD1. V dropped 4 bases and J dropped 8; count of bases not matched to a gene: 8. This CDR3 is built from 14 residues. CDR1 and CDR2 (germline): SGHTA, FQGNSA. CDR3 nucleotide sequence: TGTGCCAGCAGCTCGTACAGGGACAGTGAGCCCCAGCATTTT. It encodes CASSSYRDSEPQHF.

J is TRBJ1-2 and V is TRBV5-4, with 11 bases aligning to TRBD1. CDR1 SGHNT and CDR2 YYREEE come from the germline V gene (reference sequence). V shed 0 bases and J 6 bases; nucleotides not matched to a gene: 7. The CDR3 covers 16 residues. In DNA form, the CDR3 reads TGTGCCAGCAGCTTGGACCCGGGACAGGGGGGGGATGGCTACACCTTC. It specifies CASSLDPGQGGDGYTF.

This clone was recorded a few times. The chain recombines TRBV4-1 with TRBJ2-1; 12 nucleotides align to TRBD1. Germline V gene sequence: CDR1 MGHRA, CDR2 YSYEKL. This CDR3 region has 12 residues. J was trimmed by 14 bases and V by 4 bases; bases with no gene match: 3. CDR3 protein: CASSPGQGAKFF. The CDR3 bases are TGCGCCAGCAGCCCGGGACAGGGGGCTAAGTTCTTC.

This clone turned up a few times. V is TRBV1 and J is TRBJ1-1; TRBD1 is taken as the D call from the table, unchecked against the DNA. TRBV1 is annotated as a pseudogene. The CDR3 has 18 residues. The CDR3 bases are TGCACCAGCAGCCAAGACAAAGGCACCACCCGTGGTTCAGGTGAAGCTTTCTTT. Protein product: CTSSQDKGTTRGSGEAFF.

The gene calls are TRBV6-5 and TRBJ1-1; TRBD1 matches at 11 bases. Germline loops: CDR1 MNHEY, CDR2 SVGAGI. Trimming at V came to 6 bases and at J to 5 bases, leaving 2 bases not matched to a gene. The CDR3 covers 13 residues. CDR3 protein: CASSWDRGTEAFF. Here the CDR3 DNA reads TGTGCCAGCAGCTGGGACAGGGGGACTGAAGCTTTCTTT.

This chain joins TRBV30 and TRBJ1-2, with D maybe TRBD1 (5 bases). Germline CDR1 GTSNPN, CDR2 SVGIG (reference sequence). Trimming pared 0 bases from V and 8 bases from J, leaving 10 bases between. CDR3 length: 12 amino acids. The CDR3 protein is CAWSVTGSGYTF. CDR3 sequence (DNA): TGTGCCTGGAGTGTAACAGGAAGCGGCTACACCTTC.

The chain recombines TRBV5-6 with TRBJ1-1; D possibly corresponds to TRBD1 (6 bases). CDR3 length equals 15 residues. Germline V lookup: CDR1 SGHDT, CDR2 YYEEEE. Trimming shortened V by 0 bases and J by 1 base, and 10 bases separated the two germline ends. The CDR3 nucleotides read TGTGCCAGCAGCTTGGTGGGGGCGGGGAACACTGAAGCTTTCTTT. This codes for CASSLVGAGNTEAFF.

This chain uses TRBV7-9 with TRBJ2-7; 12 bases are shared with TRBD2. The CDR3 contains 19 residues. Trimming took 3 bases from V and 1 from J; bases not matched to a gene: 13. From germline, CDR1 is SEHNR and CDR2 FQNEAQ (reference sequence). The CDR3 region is CASSLRELAGGRGSYEQYF. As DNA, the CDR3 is TGTGCCAGCAGCTTGCGGGAACTAGCGGGGGGCCGGGGGTCCTACGAGCAGTACTTC. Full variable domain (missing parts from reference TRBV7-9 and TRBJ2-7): DTGVSQNPRHKITKRGQNVTFRCDPISEHNRLYWYRQTLGQGPEFLTYFQNEAQLEKSRLLSDRFSAERPKGSFSTLEIQRTEQGDSAMYLCASSLRELAGGRGSYEQYFGPGTRLTVT.

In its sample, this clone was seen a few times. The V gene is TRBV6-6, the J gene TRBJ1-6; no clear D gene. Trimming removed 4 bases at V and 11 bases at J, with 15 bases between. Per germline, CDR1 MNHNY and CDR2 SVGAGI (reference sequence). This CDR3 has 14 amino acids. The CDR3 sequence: CASSFPGRDPPLHF. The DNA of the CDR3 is TGTGCCAGCAGTTTTCCGGGGAGAGACCCACCCCTCCACTTT.

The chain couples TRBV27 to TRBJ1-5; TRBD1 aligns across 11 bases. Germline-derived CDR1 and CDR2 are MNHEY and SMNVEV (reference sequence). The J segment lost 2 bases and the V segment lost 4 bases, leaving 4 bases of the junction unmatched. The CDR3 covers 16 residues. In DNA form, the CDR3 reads TGTGCCAGCAGTTCTTGGGACAGGGGGGGCAATCAGCCCCAGCATTTT. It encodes CASSSWDRGGNQPQHF.

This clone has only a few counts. CDR3 sequence reads: CASSPGVTGELFF. The CDR3 DNA follows: TGTGCCAGCAGTCCAGGGGTCACCGGGGAGCTGTTTTTT. The chain links TRBV7-3 to TRBJ2-2, with D possibly matching TRBD1 (6 bases). Germline CDR1 SGHTA, CDR2 FQGTGA. V was trimmed by 6 bases and J by 4 bases, leaving 9 bases between them. This CDR3 spans 13 amino acids.

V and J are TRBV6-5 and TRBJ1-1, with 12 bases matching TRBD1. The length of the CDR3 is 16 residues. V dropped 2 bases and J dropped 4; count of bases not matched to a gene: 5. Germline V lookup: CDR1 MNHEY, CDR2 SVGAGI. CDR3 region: CASSYRGQGARTEAFF. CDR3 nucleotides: TGTGCCAGCAGTTACCGGGGACAGGGGGCGCGCACTGAAGCTTTCTTT.

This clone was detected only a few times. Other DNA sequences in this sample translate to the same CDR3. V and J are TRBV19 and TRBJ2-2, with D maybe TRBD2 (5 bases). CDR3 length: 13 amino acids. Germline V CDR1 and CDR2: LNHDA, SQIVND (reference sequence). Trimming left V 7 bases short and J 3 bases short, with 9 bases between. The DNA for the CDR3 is TGTGCCAGTACCTCGGGGTACACCGGGGAGCTGTTTTTT. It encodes CASTSGYTGELFF.

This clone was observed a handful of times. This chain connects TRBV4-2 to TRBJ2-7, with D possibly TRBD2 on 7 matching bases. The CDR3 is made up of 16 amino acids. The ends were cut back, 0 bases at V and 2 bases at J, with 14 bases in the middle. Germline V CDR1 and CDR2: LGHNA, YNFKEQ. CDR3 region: CASSQDQGGGTYEQYF. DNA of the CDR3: TGTGCCAGCAGCCAAGATCAGGGCGGGGGCACCTACGAGCAGTACTTC.